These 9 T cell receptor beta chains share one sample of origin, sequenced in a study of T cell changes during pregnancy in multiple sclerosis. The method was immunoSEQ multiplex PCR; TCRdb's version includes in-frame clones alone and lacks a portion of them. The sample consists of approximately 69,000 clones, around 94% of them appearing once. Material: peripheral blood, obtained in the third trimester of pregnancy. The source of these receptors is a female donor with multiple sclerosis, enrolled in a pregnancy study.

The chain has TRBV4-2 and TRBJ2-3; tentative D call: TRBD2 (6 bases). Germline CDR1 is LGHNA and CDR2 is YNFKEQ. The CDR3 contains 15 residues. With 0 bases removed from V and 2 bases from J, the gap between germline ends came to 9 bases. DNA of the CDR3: TGTGCCAGCAGCCAAGATCGGCGGGACACAGATACGCAGTATTTT. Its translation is CASSQDRRDTDTQYF.

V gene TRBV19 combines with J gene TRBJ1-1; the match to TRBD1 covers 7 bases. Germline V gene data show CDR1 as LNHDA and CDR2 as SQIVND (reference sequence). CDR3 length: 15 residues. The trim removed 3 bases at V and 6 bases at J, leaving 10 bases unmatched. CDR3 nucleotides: TGTGCCAGTAGTATCGGCCCGGACAGGAATGCTGAAGCTTTCTTT. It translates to CASSIGPDRNAEAFF.

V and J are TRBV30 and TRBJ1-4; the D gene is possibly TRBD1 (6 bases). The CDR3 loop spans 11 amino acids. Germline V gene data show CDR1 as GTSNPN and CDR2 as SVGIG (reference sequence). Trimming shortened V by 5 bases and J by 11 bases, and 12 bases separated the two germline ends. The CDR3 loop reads CAWGPGVKLFF. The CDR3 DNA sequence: TGTGCCTGGGGGCCAGGGGTTAAACTGTTTTTT.

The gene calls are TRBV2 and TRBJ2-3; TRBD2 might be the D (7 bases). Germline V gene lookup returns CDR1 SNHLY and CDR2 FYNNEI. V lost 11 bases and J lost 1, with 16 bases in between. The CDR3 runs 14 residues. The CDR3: CARREGGRTDTQYF. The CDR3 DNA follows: TGTGCCCGAAGGGAGGGGGGCCGCACAGATACGCAGTATTTT. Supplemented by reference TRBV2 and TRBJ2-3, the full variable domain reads EPEVTQTPSHQVTQMGQEVILRCVPISNHLYFYWYRQILGQKVEFLVSFYNNEISEKSEIFDDQFSVERPDGSNFTLKIRSTKLEDSAMYFCARREGGRTDTQYFGPGTRLTVL.

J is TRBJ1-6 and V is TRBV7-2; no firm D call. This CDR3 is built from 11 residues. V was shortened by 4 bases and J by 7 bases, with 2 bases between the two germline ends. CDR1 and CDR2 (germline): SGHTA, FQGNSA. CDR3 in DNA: TGTGCCAGCAGCTCGAATTCACCCCTCCACTTT. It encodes CASSSNSPLHF.

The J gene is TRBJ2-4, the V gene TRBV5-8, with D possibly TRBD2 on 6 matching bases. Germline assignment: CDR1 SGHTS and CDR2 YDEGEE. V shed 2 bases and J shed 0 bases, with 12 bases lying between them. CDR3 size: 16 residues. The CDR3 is CASSLTGTLAKNIQYF. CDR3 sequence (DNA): TGTGCCAGCAGCTTAACCGGGACTTTAGCCAAAAACATTCAGTACTTC.

This CDR3 is CASSLIAGVSFTGELFF. The CDR3 bases are TGTGCCAGCAGCTTAATTGCGGGGGTCTCCTTCACCGGGGAGCTGTTTTTT. The V and J genes are TRBV7-2 and TRBJ2-2; 7 bases fit TRBD2. The CDR3 has 17 residues. V shed 2 bases, J shed 4 bases, and the junction held 10 bases outside the gene matches. CDR1 and CDR2 from the germline V gene are SGHTA and FQGNSA. The whole variable domain, filled in from reference TRBV7-2 and TRBJ2-2, reads GAGVSQSPSNKVTEKGKDVELRCDPISGHTALYWYRQSLGQGLEFLIYFQGNSAPDKSGLPSDRFSAERTGGSVSTLTIQRTQQEDSAVYLCASSLIAGVSFTGELFFGEGSRLTVL.

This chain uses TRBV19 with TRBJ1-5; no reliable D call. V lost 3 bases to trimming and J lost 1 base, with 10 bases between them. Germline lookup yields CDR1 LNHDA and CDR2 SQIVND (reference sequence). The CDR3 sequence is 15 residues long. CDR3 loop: CASSMWALSNQPQHF. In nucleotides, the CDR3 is TGTGCCAGTAGTATGTGGGCCTTGAGCAATCAGCCCCAGCATTTT.

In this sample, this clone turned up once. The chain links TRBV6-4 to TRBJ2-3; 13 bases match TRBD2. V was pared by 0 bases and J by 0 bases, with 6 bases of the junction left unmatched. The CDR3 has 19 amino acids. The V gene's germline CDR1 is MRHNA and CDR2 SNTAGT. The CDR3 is CASSDSATSGGSSTDTQYF. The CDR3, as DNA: TGTGCCAGCAGTGACTCAGCGACTAGCGGGGGGTCAAGCACAGATACGCAGTATTTT.